These T cell receptor beta chains were read from a single sample in a study of cytomegalovirus exposure and HLA in healthy donors. Clones were sequenced by immunoSEQ multiplex PCR, and TCRdb holds only the in-frame ones, with some missing. Of about 160,000 clones listed, approximately 89% are singletons. The sequenced material came from PBMCs. Source of these receptors: a man between 18 and 35 years old in good health and CMV-seropositive. CDR3s include the opening cysteine and the closing phenylalanine or tryptophan. A D gene is named only where the DNA matches it firmly. A clone size is listed for some rows: how often the clone was seen (once, few, many), or a class if it is expanded.

j_call d_call clone_size v_call cdr3_aa cdr3_nt
TRBJ2-7 . once TRBV4-2 CASSQDFAGASYEQYF TGTGCCAGCAGCCAAGATTTCGCGGGCGCCTCCTACGAGCAGTACTTC
TRBJ2-3 TRBD2 . TRBV5-4 CASSLAEIAGADTQYF TGTGCCAGCAGCTTGGCTGAAATAGCGGGGGCAGATACGCAGTATTTT
TRBJ1-1 TRBD1 . TRBV9 CASSVGPGTGNRAFF TGTGCCAGCAGCGTAGGCCCTGGGACAGGGAACAGAGCTTTCTTT
TRBJ2-5 . . TRBV2 CASSSTRSEVAQYF TGTGCCAGCAGTTCGACTAGGTCGGAAGTGGCCCAGTACTTC
TRBJ2-7 . . TRBV11-3 CASSLGYSGDYEQYF TGTGCCAGCAGCTTAGGGTATAGCGGCGACTACGAGCAGTACTTC
TRBJ2-2 TRBD2 . TRBV5-1 CASRRGILSGSTNTGELFF TGCGCCAGCCGGCGGGGGATACTGAGCGGGTCGACGAACACCGGGGAGCTGTTTTTT
TRBJ2-7 TRBD2 . TRBV7-9 CASSLALKAGGTYEQYF TGTGCCAGCAGCTTAGCGCTAAAAGCGGGAGGAACCTACGAGCAGTACTTC
TRBJ2-7 TRBD1 . TRBV27 CASSFDRVGSYEQYF TGTGCCAGCAGTTTCGACAGGGTTGGTTCCTACGAGCAGTACTTC
TRBJ2-5 . . TRBV14 CASSPYQQGRETQYF TGTGCCAGCAGCCCCTACCAACAGGGAAGGGAGACCCAGTACTTC
TRBJ2-7 TRBD2 . TRBV5-1 CASSLALAGGYEQYF TGCGCCAGCAGCTTGGCCCTAGCGGGAGGCTACGAGCAGTACTTC
TRBJ2-1 TRBD2 . TRBV28 CASSLLSWGGPVNEQFF TGTGCCAGCAGTTTACTCTCTTGGGGAGGGCCCGTCAATGAGCAGTTCTTC
TRBJ2-5 . . TRBV9 CASSVSQQETQYF TGTGCCAGCAGCGTAAGCCAACAAGAGACCCAGTACTTC
TRBJ2-7 . . TRBV4-1 CASSPSEVLGEQYF TGCGCCAGCAGCCCGTCGGAGGTATTGGGCGAGCAGTACTTC
TRBJ2-1 TRBD2 once TRBV27 CASRATSGREGPYNEQFF TGTGCCAGCAGGGCGACTAGCGGGAGGGAGGGTCCCTACAATGAGCAGTTCTTC
TRBJ1-2 . once TRBV10-3 CAISDLDRADGYTF TGTGCCATCAGTGACTTGGACAGAGCCGATGGCTACACCTTC
TRBJ1-4 . . TRBV28 CASSLRGEPNEKLFF TGTGCCAGCAGTTTACGGGGGGAGCCTAATGAAAAACTGTTTTTT
TRBJ2-2 TRBD2 . TRBV9 CASSLAGDNTGELFF TGTGCCAGCAGCCTAGCGGGAGATAACACCGGGGAGCTGTTTTTT
TRBJ2-7 . many TRBV11-2 CASSSYYGGVYEQYF TGTGCCAGCAGCTCCTACTACGGTGGAGTCTACGAGCAGTACTTC
TRBJ1-5 TRBD1 . TRBV12-5 CASGFGDSDQPQHF TGTGCTAGTGGTTTCGGGGACAGTGATCAGCCCCAGCATTTT
TRBJ2-1 . . TRBV13 CASSLLGREGRGRNNEQFF TGTGCCAGCAGCTTATTGGGGAGGGAGGGCAGGGGGCGGAACAATGAGCAGTTCTTC
TRBJ2-7 . . TRBV6-1 CASSEVGVGAYEQYF TGTGCCAGCAGTGAAGTTGGTGTGGGAGCCTACGAGCAGTACTTC
TRBJ2-1 TRBD2 . TRBV12-5 CASGPGTSGSYEQFF TGTGCTAGTGGACCCGGGACTAGCGGGAGTTATGAGCAGTTCTTC
TRBJ2-1 TRBD1 . TRBV5-1 CASSNGQGASNEQFF TGCGCCAGCAGCAATGGACAGGGTGCGTCCAATGAGCAGTTCTTC
TRBJ1-5 . . TRBV10-2 CASSEWGRQPQHF TGCGCCAGCAGTGAGTGGGGGCGTCAGCCCCAGCATTTT
TRBJ2-1 TRBD2 . TRBV5-4 CASRLIPAGTYNEQFF TGTGCCAGCAGGCTGATCCCAGCGGGAACCTACAATGAGCAGTTCTTC
TRBJ1-4 TRBD1 . TRBV27 CASSFVGTGGRKLFF TGTGCCAGCAGTTTCGTTGGGACAGGGGGCAGAAAACTGTTTTTT
TRBJ2-7 . . TRBV11-2 CASSLGGSYEQYF TGTGCCAGCAGTTTAGGAGGCTCCTACGAGCAGTACTTC
TRBJ1-2 . . TRBV7-9 CASSLGGNYGYTF TGTGCCAGCAGCTTGGGGGGTAACTATGGCTACACCTTC
TRBJ2-5 TRBD1 . TRBV7-9 CASSADRGTLQETQYF TGTGCCAGCAGCGCGGACAGGGGGACACTCCAAGAGACCCAGTACTTC
TRBJ2-2 TRBD1 . TRBV28 CASSSGQGIAGELFF TGTGCCAGCAGTTCAGGACAGGGTATCGCCGGGGAGCTGTTTTTT
TRBJ1-1 TRBD1 . TRBV28 CASKTGARDEAFF TGTGCCAGCAAGACAGGGGCCCGGGATGAAGCTTTCTTT
TRBJ2-4 . . TRBV19 CASSLLGAKNIQYF TGTGCCAGTAGTTTACTAGGTGCCAAAAACATTCAGTACTTC
TRBJ2-1 . . TRBV7-3 CASSLWENNEQFF TGTGCCAGCAGCTTATGGGAGAACAATGAGCAGTTCTTC
TRBJ2-3 TRBD2 . TRBV9 CASSAGLAGEVADTQYF TGTGCCAGCAGCGCAGGACTAGCGGGAGAGGTGGCAGATACGCAGTATTTT
TRBJ2-1 TRBD2 . TRBV6-5 CASSYRLAGRWEQFF TGTGCCAGCAGTTACAGGCTAGCGGGGCGGTGGGAGCAGTTCTTC
TRBJ2-3 TRBD2 . TRBV2 CASSDSSGRETQYF TGTGCCAGCAGTGATTCTTCAGGGAGGGAGACGCAGTATTTT
TRBJ2-7 . . TRBV27 CASSHTGISAYEQYF TGTGCCAGCAGTCACACAGGGATTTCAGCCTACGAGCAGTACTTC
TRBJ1-1 TRBD1 . TRBV19 CASRHRQGGNTEAFF TGTGCCAGTAGGCACCGACAGGGGGGAAACACTGAAGCTTTCTTT
TRBJ2-1 TRBD2 . TRBV27 CASNGVAGGGGEQFF TGTGCCAGCAACGGGGTAGCGGGGGGGGGAGGTGAGCAGTTCTTC
TRBJ2-7 TRBD1 . TRBV11-3 CASSPGQGYYEQYF TGTGCCAGCAGCCCCGGACAGGGGTACTACGAGCAGTACTTC
TRBJ1-1 . . TRBV12-5 CASGSVQGAGAFF TGTGCTAGTGGTTCAGTACAGGGTGCGGGAGCTTTCTTT
TRBJ2-5 TRBD2 . TRBV5-4 CASTSGRGERFQETQYF TGTGCCAGCACCTCTGGGCGGGGGGAGCGATTTCAAGAGACCCAGTACTTC
TRBJ1-3 TRBD1 . TRBV18 CASSPGTGGSGNTIYF TGTGCCAGCTCACCTGGGACAGGCGGCTCTGGAAACACCATATATTTT
TRBJ2-7 TRBD2 . TRBV18 CASSLSGTSGYEQYF TGTGCCAGCTCACTCTCCGGGACTAGCGGCTACGAGCAGTACTTC
TRBJ2-1 TRBD2 . TRBV19 CASRGRGLAGYEQFF TGTGCCAGTCGGGGTCGGGGACTAGCGGGTTATGAGCAGTTCTTC
TRBJ2-7 . few TRBV6-1 CASSKDTYEQYF TGTGCCAGCAGTAAGGACACCTACGAGCAGTACTTC
TRBJ2-7 TRBD2 few TRBV6-5 CASSTTSGMAYEQYF TGTGCCAGCAGTACGACTAGCGGGATGGCCTACGAGCAGTACTTC
TRBJ2-2 TRBD2 . TRBV6-5 CASHGTSFPGELFF TGTGCCAGCCATGGGACTAGCTTCCCCGGGGAGCTGTTTTTT
TRBJ2-5 . once TRBV21-1 CASSKDGSGAQETQYF TGTGCCAGCAGCAAAGACGGTAGCGGAGCTCAAGAGACCCAGTACTTC
TRBJ2-7 TRBD1 . TRBV28 CASSLDRPPYEQYF TGTGCCAGCAGTTTGGACAGGCCCCCTTACGAGCAGTACTTC
TRBJ2-2 TRBD2 . TRBV5-1 CASSREAVATGELFF TGCGCCAGCAGCCGGGAGGCAGTGGCCACCGGGGAGCTGTTTTTT
TRBJ2-6 TRBD1 . TRBV28 CASSEQGAVTGANVLTF TGTGCCAGCAGTGAACAGGGGGCGGTGACTGGGGCCAACGTCCTGACTTTC